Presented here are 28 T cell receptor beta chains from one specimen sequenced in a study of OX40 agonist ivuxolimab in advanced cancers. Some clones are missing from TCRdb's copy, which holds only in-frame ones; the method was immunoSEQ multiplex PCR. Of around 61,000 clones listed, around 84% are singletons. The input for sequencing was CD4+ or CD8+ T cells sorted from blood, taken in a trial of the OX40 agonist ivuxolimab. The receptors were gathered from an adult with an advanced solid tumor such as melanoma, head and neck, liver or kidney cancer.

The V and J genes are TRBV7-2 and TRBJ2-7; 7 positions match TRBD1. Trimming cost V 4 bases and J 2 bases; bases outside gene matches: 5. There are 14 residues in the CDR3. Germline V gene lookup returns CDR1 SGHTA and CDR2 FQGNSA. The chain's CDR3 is CASSSGTAAYEQYF. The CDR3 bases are TGTGCCAGCAGCTCCGGGACAGCGGCCTACGAGCAGTACTTC.

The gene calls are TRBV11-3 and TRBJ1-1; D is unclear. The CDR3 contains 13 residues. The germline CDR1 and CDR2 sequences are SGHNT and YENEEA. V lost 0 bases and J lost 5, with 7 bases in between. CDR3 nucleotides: TGTGCCAGCAGCTTAGATTTTGGGACTGAAGCTTTCTTT. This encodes CASSLDFGTEAFF.

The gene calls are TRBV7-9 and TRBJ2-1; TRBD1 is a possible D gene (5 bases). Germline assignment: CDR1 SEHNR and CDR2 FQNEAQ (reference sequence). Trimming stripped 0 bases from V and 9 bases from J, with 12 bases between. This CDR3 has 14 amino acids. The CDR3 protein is CASSLAVVRGEQFF. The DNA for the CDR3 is TGTGCCAGCAGCTTAGCTGTGGTTAGGGGTGAGCAGTTCTTC.

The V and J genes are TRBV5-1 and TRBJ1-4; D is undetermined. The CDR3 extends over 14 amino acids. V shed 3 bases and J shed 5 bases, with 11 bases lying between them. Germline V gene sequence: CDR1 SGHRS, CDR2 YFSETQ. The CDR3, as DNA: TGCGCCAGCAGCTCAAGTAATAAGAATGAAAAACTGTTTTTT. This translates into CASSSSNKNEKLFF.

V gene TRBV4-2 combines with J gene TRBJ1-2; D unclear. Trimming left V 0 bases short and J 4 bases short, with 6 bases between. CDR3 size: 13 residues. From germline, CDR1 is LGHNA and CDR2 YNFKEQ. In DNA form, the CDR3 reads TGTGCCAGCAGCCAAGATTTGGCCTATGGCTACACCTTC. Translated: CASSQDLAYGYTF.

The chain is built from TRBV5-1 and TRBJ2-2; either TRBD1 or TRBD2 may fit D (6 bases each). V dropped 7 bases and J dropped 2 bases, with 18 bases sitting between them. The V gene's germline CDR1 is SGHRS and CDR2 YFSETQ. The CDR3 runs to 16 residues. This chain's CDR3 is CASSPGGTPNTGELFF. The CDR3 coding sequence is TGCGCCAGCTCCCCAGGCGGGACACCTAACACCGGGGAGCTGTTTTTT.

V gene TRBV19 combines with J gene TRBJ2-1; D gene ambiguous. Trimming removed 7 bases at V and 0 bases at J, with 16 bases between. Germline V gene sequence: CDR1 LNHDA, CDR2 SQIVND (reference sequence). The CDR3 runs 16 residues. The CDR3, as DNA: TGTGCCAGTACCAAAGGGCCGATGAGCTCCTACAATGAGCAGTTCTTC. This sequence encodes CASTKGPMSSYNEQFF.

In DNA form, the CDR3 reads TGTGCCAGCAGCCAGGGGATAAGCGGCTACACCTTC. It is translated as CASSQGISGYTF. The chain is built from TRBV27 and TRBJ1-2; D may be TRBD1 (6 bases). The CDR3 is 12 amino acids. Looked up from germline, CDR1 is MNHEY and CDR2 is SMNVEV (reference sequence). The V end was cut by 6 bases, the J end by 8 bases, with 13 bases between.

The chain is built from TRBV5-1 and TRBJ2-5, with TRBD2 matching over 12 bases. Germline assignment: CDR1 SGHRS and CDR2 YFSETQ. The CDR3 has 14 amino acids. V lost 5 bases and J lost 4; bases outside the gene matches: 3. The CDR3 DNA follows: TGCGCCAGCAGGCCGGGACTAGCGGGAGAGACCCAGTACTTC. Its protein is CASRPGLAGETQYF.

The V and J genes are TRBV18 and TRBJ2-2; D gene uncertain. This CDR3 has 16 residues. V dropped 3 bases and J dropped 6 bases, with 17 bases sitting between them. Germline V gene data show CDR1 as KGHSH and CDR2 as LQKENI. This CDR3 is CASSPSGSRQAGELFF. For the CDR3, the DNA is TGTGCCAGCTCACCGTCGGGCAGCAGGCAGGCCGGGGAGCTGTTTTTT.

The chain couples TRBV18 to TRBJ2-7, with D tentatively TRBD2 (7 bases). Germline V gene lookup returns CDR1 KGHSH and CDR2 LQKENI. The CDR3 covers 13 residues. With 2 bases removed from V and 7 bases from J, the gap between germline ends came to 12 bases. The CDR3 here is CASSPVRGGEQYF. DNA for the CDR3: TGTGCCAGCTCACCAGTCAGGGGAGGGGAGCAGTACTTC.

The CDR3 nucleotides read TGCGCCAGCAGCTTGAGGGGGGGATCTTTCACAGATACGCAGTATTTT. Its protein product is CASSLRGGSFTDTQYF. This chain joins TRBV5-1 and TRBJ2-3; a weak D match, TRBD2 (7 bases). Trimming took 1 base from V and 2 from J, leaving 14 bases between them. CDR1 and CDR2 (germline): SGHRS, YFSETQ. The CDR3 loop spans 16 amino acids.

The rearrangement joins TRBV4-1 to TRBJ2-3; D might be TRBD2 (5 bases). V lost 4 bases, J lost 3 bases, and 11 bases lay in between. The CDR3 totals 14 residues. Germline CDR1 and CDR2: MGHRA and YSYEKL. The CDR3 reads CASSPGTLTDTQYF. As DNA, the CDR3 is TGCGCCAGCAGCCCGGGAACGTTAACAGATACGCAGTATTTT.

The CDR3 sequence: CASSSTSANNEQFF. DNA for the CDR3: TGTGCCAGCAGCTCGACTAGCGCAAACAATGAGCAGTTCTTC. The chain has TRBV7-7 and TRBJ2-1; 8 bases align to TRBD2. The CDR3 length is 14 residues. The J segment lost 5 bases and the V segment lost 4 bases, leaving 4 bases of the junction unmatched. Per germline, CDR1 SSHAT and CDR2 FNYEAQ (reference sequence).

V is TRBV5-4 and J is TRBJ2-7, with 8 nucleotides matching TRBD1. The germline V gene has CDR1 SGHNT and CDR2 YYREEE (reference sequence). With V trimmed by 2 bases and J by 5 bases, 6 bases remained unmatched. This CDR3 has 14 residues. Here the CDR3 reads CASSFGQGGDEQYF. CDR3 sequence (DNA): TGTGCCAGCAGCTTTGGACAGGGCGGCGACGAGCAGTACTTC.

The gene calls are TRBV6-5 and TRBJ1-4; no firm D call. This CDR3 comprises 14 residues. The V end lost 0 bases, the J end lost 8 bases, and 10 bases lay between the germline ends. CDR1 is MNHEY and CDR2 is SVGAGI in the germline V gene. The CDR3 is CASSYSGREEKLFF. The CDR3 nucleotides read TGTGCCAGCAGTTACTCTGGACGAGAAGAAAAACTGTTTTTT.

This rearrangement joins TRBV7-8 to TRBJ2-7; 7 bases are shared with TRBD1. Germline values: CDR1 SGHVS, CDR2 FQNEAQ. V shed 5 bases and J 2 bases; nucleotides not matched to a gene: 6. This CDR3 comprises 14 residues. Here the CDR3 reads CASSTWTGTYEQYF. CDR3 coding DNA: TGTGCCAGCAGCACCTGGACAGGTACCTACGAGCAGTACTTC.

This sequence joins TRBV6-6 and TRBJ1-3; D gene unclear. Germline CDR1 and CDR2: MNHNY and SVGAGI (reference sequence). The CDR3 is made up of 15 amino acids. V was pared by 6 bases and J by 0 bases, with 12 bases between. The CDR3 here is CASSQRQASGNTIYF. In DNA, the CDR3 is TGTGCCAGCAGCCAACGGCAGGCCTCTGGAAACACCATATATTTT.

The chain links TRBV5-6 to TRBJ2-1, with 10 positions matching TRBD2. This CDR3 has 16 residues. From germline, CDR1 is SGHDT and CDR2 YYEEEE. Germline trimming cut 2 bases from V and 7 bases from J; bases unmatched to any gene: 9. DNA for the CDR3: TGTGCCAGCAGCTTCCTAGCGGGAGCCGGGTCGAATGAGCAGTTCTTC. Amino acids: CASSFLAGAGSNEQFF.

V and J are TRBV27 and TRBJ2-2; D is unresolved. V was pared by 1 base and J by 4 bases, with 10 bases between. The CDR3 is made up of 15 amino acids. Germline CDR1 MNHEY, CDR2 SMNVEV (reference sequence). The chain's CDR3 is CASSLLAGFTGELFF. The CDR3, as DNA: TGTGCCAGCAGTTTATTGGCCGGGTTCACCGGGGAGCTGTTTTTT.

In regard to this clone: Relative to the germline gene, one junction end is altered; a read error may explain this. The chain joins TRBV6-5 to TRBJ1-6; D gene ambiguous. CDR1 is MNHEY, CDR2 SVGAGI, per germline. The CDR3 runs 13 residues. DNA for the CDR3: TGTGCCAGCAGTGACTCGGAGGGTTCACCCCTCCACTTT. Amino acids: CASSDSEGSPLHF.

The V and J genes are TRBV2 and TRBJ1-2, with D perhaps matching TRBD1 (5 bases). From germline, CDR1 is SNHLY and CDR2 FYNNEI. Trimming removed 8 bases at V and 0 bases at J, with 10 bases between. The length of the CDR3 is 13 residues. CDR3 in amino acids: CASSTVPNYGYTF. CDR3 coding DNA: TGTGCCAGCTCGACAGTACCTAACTATGGCTACACCTTC.

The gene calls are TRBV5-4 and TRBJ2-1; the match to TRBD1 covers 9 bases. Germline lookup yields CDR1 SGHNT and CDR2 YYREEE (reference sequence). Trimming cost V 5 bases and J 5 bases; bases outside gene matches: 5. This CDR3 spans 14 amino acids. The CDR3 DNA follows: TGTGCCAGCAGACAACAGGGGGCGGACAATGAGCAGTTCTTC. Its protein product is CASRQQGADNEQFF.

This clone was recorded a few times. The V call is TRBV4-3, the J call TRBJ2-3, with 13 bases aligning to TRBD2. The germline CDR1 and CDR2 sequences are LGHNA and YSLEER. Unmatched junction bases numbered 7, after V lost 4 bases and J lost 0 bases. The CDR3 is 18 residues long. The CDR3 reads CASSPGTSGALSTDTQYF. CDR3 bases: TGCGCCAGCAGCCCGGGGACTAGCGGGGCGCTAAGCACAGATACGCAGTATTTT.

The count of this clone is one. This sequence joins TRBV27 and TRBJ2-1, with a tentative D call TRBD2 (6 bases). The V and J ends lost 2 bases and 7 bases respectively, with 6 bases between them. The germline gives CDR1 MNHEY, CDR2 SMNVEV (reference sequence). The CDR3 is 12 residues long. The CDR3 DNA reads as TGTGCCAGCAGTTTACGGGGGAATGAGCAGTTCTTC. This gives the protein CASSLRGNEQFF.

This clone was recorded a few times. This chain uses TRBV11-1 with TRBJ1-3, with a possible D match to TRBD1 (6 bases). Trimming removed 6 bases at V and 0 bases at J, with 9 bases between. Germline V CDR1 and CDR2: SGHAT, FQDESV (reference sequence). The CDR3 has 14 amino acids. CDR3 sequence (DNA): TGTGCCAGCAGGAAGGACAGCTCTGGAAACACCATATATTTT. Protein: CASRKDSSGNTIYF.

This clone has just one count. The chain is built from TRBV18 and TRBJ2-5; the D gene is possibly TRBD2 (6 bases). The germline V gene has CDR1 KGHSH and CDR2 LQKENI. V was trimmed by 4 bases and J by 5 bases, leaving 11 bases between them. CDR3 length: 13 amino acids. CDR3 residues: CASSRLGEETQYF. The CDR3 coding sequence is TGTGCCAGCTCACGACTAGGGGAGGAGACCCAGTACTTC.

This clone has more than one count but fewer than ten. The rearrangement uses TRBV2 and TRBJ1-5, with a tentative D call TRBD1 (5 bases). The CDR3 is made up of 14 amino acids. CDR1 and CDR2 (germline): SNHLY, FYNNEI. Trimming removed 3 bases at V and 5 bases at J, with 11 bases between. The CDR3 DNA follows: TGTGCCAGCAGTGATCAGGGTGGGGATCAGCCCCAGCATTTT. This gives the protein CASSDQGGDQPQHF.